This TCR beta chain was recorded in a study of cytomegalovirus exposure and HLA in healthy donors. Trimming removed 2 bases from V and 12 bases from J; junction bases left unmatched: 8. Germline V gene data show CDR1 as MNHEY and CDR2 as SMNVEV (reference sequence). The CDR3 is 13 amino acids. The donors belonged to the 120-subject validation cohort, separate from the roughly 670-subject first cohort. Study-level points and caveats: Accounts indicate the classifier identified cytomegalovirus status with strong specificity and sensitivity. Some TCR beta chains (roughly 160 of them) were listed as cytomegalovirus-associated.

A note on this clone: The target antigen is unknown.

Measured with immunoSEQ multiplex PCR; TCRdb has only the in-frame clones, and not every one. In the table there are approximately 160,000 clones, about 88% of which are singletons. The chain is built from TRBV27 and TRBJ2-3; 7 positions match TRBD2. The sequence derives from a woman between 18 and 29 years old in good health and CMV-seronegative. The sequencing sample was made of PBMCs. In DNA form, the CDR3 reads TGTGCCAGCAGTTTAGCTAGCGGCTTTCAACAGTATTTT. Translation: CASSLASGFQQYF.